A selection of T cell receptor beta chains follows, all from one sample in a study of Ad26.COV2.S vaccination and SARS-CoV-2 variants. The protocol was immunoSEQ multiplex PCR, while the TCRdb copy is restricted to in-frame clones and leaves out a portion. The sample lists about 390,000 clones; approximately 86% were seen once. The sequences come from peripheral blood, collected in a trial of Ad26.COV2.S vaccine versus placebo. The origin of the receptors is a person aged 18-65 years who received the Ad26.COV2.S COVID-19 vaccine or a placebo. Each CDR3 is given with its conserved first and last residue. D genes are given only for firm matches.

d_gene	v_gene	len	j_gene	CDR3nt	CDR3aa
-	TRBV29-1	17	TRBJ1-2	TGCAGCGTTGAAGATATCAAAGGCCTCCTAACGGGGTATGGCTACACCTTC	CSVEDIKGLLTGYGYTF
-	TRBV19	14	TRBJ1-2	TGTGCCAGTAGTACCTCCGCCGGGGCCTATGGCTACACCTTC	CASSTSAGAYGYTF
-	TRBV27	14	TRBJ1-1	TGTGCCAGCAGTCCACTGGAGGGGAACACTGAAGCTTTCTTT	CASSPLEGNTEAFF
-	TRBV5-6	16	TRBJ2-1	TGTGCCAGCAGCTTTCCTTTCGGACAGCCTTACAATGAGCAGTTCTTC	CASSFPFGQPYNEQFF
-	TRBV5-1	14	TRBJ1-1	TGCGCCAGCAGCGCCCGGGCTCCCGAGGGGGAAGCTTTCTTT	CASSARAPEGEAFF
TRBD2	TRBV5-1	15	TRBJ2-2	TGCGCCAGCAGCTCGGGGGGACTGAACACCGGAGAGCTGTTTTTT	CASSSGGLNTGELFF
TRBD2	TRBV7-2	17	TRBJ2-5	TGTGCCAGCAGCTCCGGACTACGCGGGGGGTTTCAAGAGACCCAGTACTTC	CASSSGLRGGFQETQYF
TRBD1	TRBV5-4	14	TRBJ1-2	TGTGCCAGCAGCTTTGGGGAGGGGGCGCGTGGCTACACCTTC	CASSFGEGARGYTF
-	TRBV6-1	15	TRBJ1-5	TGTGCCAGCAGTGAGAGTTTGGAGAGCAATCAGCCCCAGCATTTT	CASSESLESNQPQHF
TRBD1	TRBV7-8	16	TRBJ1-4	TGTGCCAGCAGCTTCAACAGGGGGGCGACTAATGAAAAACTGTTTTTT	CASSFNRGATNEKLFF
TRBD2	TRBV3-1/TRBV3-2	18	TRBJ2-6	TGTGCCAGCAGCCGCTCTAGCGGGGTACAGTCTGGGGCCAACGTCCTGACTTTC	CASSRSSGVQSGANVLTF
-	TRBV5-5	17	TRBJ1-5	TGTGCCAGCAGCCCTAACTTTGGGGCGGGGAGGGGCCAGCCCCAGCATTTT	CASSPNFGAGRGQPQHF
-	TRBV12-3/TRBV12-4	12	TRBJ2-7	TGTGCCAGCAGTTTATCGTCAGGGGAGTTGTACTTC	CASSLSSGELYF
TRBD2	TRBV6-5	15	TRBJ2-7	TGTGCCAGCAGCCAACTAGCGGGGGGGAACTACGAGCAGTACTTC	CASSQLAGGNYEQYF
-	TRBV7-9	16	TRBJ1-1	TGTGCCAGCAGCGGGGGACGAGTGGGGACGAACACTGAAGCTTTCTTT	CASSGGRVGTNTEAFF